The 20 T cell receptor beta chains below were found in one sample sequenced in a study of T cells in Graves' hyperthyroidism and ophthalmopathy. Amplified regions were TCR beta CDR3 sequences from RNA transcripts. HTBI primers drove first-round RT-PCR of the TCR CDR3. From the multiplex PCR reads, TCRdb called clonotypes with MiXCR, one entry per CDR3 protein. The sample holds 660,000 or so distinct CDR3 sequences, under 25% seen once. Sequencing was done on a sample of blood. These receptor sequences come from a man aged 25-45 years with Graves' ophthalmopathy.

This clonotype was seen a single time. This chain joins TRBV5-1 and TRBJ2-1; 8 bases agree with TRBD2. Germline assignment: CDR1 SGHRS and CDR2 YFSETQ. The CDR3 totals 15 residues. V trimming: 4 bases; J trimming: 2 bases; junction bases outside the gene matches: 5. CDR3 in DNA: TGCGCCAGCAGCCGAGCGGGAGACCCCTACAATGAGCAGTTCTTC. This codes for CASSRAGDPYNEQFF.

This chain joins TRBV27 and TRBJ2-5, with D possibly matching TRBD2 (5 bases). There are 15 residues in the CDR3. V was trimmed by 1 base and J by 6 bases, leaving 15 bases between them. The germline CDR1 and CDR2 sequences are MNHEY and SMNVEV (reference sequence). CDR3 sequence reads: CASSLLASPRKTQYF. The CDR3 DNA reads as TGTGCCAGCAGTTTATTGGCTAGCCCCCGGAAGACCCAGTACTTC.

The V gene is TRBV12-3 or TRBV12-4, the J gene TRBJ1-6; D might be TRBD1 (6 bases). CDR3 length: 13 residues. The V gene lost 6 bases and the J gene lost 10 bases, with 13 bases spanning the gap. CDR3 protein: CASSEQGWSPLHF. CDR3 nucleotide sequence: TGTGCCAGCAGCGAACAGGGTTGGTCACCCCTCCACTTT.

The J gene is TRBJ2-1, the V gene TRBV6-1, with TRBD2 identical over 8 bases. Looked up from germline, CDR1 is MNHNS and CDR2 is SASEGT. Losses at the gene ends were 3 bases for V and 7 bases for J; bases not matched to a gene: 14. The CDR3 has 17 residues. The CDR3 DNA reads as TGTGCCAGCAGTGAGAAATTGGCGGGAGGCAATAGGAATGAGCAGTTCTTC. Translation: CASSEKLAGGNRNEQFF.

This clonotype was seen repeatedly, ten times or more. CDR3 sequence: CASSSLTSTDLYEQYF. The CDR3 DNA reads as TGTGCCAGCAGCTCCCTTACCTCAACGGATCTCTACGAGCAGTACTTC. The chain links TRBV11-2 to TRBJ2-7; D is unresolved. Germline loops: CDR1 SGHAT, CDR2 FQNNGV. V was cut by 4 bases and J by 3 bases, with 19 bases left in between. The CDR3 covers 16 residues.

In its sample, this clonotype was seen a few times. The chain joins TRBV30 to TRBJ2-2; 8 bases line up with TRBD1. The CDR3 extends over 16 amino acids. The germline CDR1 and CDR2 sequences are GTSNPN and SVGIG (reference sequence). With V trimmed by 6 bases and J by 5 bases, 14 bases remained unmatched. The DNA for the CDR3 is TGTGCCTGTACCGCGGTGGGACAGGAGGAAACCGGGGAGCTGTTTTTT. Amino acids: CACTAVGQEETGELFF.

This clonotype was seen more than once but under ten times. V is TRBV11-2 and J is TRBJ2-1, with 7 bases aligning to TRBD2. Germline lookup yields CDR1 SGHAT and CDR2 FQNNGV. CDR3 length: 19 amino acids. The V gene end was trimmed by 2 bases and the J gene end by 1 base; junction bases not matched to a gene: 14. The CDR3 DNA sequence: TGTGCCAGCAGCTTACGCTTGTGGCGGGAGCCTGAATCCTACAATGAGCAGTTCTTC. Translating gives CASSLRLWREPESYNEQFF.

V usage is TRBV6-1 and J usage is TRBJ2-7, with unresolved D. Trimming removed 8 bases at V and 1 base at J, with 12 bases between. In germline, CDR1 is MNHNS, CDR2 SASEGT. This CDR3 region has 13 residues. This CDR3 reads CASGPLHSYEQYF. CDR3 sequence (DNA): TGTGCCAGCGGGCCCCTACATTCCTACGAGCAGTACTTC.

This clonotype was detected only a few times. The CDR3 nucleotides are TGTGCCAGCAGCTTGGGTCGATCAGGGTTCACAGATACGCAGTATTTT. Translating it yields CASSLGRSGFTDTQYF. The chain combines TRBV7-8 with TRBJ2-3; weak D call: TRBD1 (5 bases). Germline loops: CDR1 SGHVS, CDR2 FQNEAQ. The CDR3 sequence is 16 residues long. V was cut by 3 bases and J by 2 bases, with 15 bases left in between.

J is TRBJ2-1 and V is TRBV6-2 or TRBV6-3; weak D call: TRBD2 (6 bases). Germline V gene sequence: CDR1 MNHEY, CDR2 SVGEGT. The CDR3 covers 13 residues. V lost 8 bases and J lost 5, with 13 bases in between. CDR3 DNA: TGTGCCAGCTGTAGCGGAGTCAACAATGAGCAGTTCTTC. It yields the protein CASCSGVNNEQFF.

This clonotype was observed many times. V is TRBV3-1 and J is TRBJ2-1; possible D gene TRBD2, 6 bases. The germline V and J ends were trimmed by 0 bases and 0 bases, with 9 bases remaining between them. Germline-derived CDR1 and CDR2 are LGHDT and YNNKEL (reference sequence). This CDR3 has 16 amino acids. CDR3 residues: CASSQDRGLSYNEQFF. The CDR3 region has the DNA TGTGCCAGCAGCCAAGATAGGGGACTCTCCTACAATGAGCAGTTCTTC.

The J gene is TRBJ1-5, the V gene TRBV20-1, with unresolved D. V gave up 0 bases and J gave up 7 bases, with 16 bases separating them. Per the germline V gene, CDR1 is DFQATT and CDR2 is SNEGSKA (reference sequence). The CDR3 is 15 amino acids. CDR3 sequence: CSARDPNNMGQPQHF. In nucleotides, the CDR3 is TGCAGTGCTAGAGATCCTAACAATATGGGGCAGCCCCAGCATTTT.

This clonotype was seen ten or more times. This chain connects TRBV11-2 to TRBJ2-1, with D uncertain. The CDR3 sequence is 11 residues long. Deletions cut 7 bases from V and 5 bases from J, with 6 bases between. The V gene's germline CDR1 is SGHAT and CDR2 FQNNGV. The DNA of the CDR3 is TGTGCCAGCACCTGGGACAATGAGCAGTTCTTC. Protein: CASTWDNEQFF.

J is TRBJ2-1 and V is TRBV7-2, with a weak D call TRBD1 (6 bases). Trimming shortened V by 5 bases and J by 0 bases, and 20 bases separated the two germline ends. This CDR3 comprises 18 residues. Germline-derived CDR1 and CDR2 are SGHTA and FQGNSA. The CDR3 region has the DNA TGTGCCAGCAGCAACGGGACACCCAGGATGAGCTCCTACAATGAGCAGTTCTTC. Residues: CASSNGTPRMSSYNEQFF.

The chain employs TRBV6-1 and TRBJ2-7; maybe TRBD2 (5 bases). Trimming took 6 bases from V and 4 from J, leaving 13 bases between them. The CDR3 covers 13 residues. Germline CDR1 MNHNS, CDR2 SASEGT. This chain's CDR3 is CASSGENKYEQYF. Here the CDR3 DNA reads TGTGCCAGCAGCGGGGAGAACAAATACGAGCAGTACTTC.

In this sample, this clonotype turned up many times. CDR3 amino acids: CATSVGQPNTGELFF. CDR3 DNA sequence: TGTGCCACCAGCGTGGGACAGCCGAACACCGGGGAGCTGTTTTTT. The chain uses TRBV24-1 and TRBJ2-2, with TRBD1 identical over 7 bases. Trimming cost V 7 bases and J 0 bases; bases outside gene matches: 4. The CDR3 totals 15 residues. In germline, CDR1 is KGHDR, CDR2 SFDVKD.

In its sample, this clonotype was seen a few times. The chain employs TRBV6-5 and TRBJ2-5; D is uncertain. The CDR3 runs to 14 residues. Germline V lookup: CDR1 MNHEY, CDR2 SVGAGI. Trimming left V 2 bases short and J 5 bases short, with 12 bases between. CDR3 in amino acids: CASSYLSSSETQYF. For the CDR3, the DNA is TGTGCCAGCAGTTACCTATCGAGTTCGGAGACCCAGTACTTC.

This rearrangement joins TRBV12-3 or TRBV12-4 to TRBJ1-5; D unresolved. The CDR3 loop spans 12 amino acids. Trimming took 4 bases from V and 11 from J, leaving 12 bases between them. This CDR3 is CASSYHTATQHF. CDR3 nucleotide sequence: TGTGCCAGCAGTTACCACACCGCAACCCAGCATTTT.

Note on this clonotype: Germline and junction disagree at one end, which may indicate a read error. The chain recombines TRBV6-1 with TRBJ2-7; TRBD1 or TRBD2 may be the D gene (5 bases each). The CDR3 has 13 amino acids. Germline V gene sequence: CDR1 MNHNS, CDR2 SASEGT. CDR3 amino acids: CASSRDGPYEQCF. The DNA of the CDR3 is TGTGCCAGCAGCAGGGACGGACCCTACGAGCAGTGCTTC.

A word on this clonotype: One junction end does not reproduce the germline sequence, and a read error may be involved. This chain joins TRBV12-3 or TRBV12-4 and TRBJ2-7, with a weak D call TRBD2 (6 bases). The CDR3 length is 15 residues. CDR3 sequence: CASSLAVAVNYEQYF. CDR3 bases: TGTGCCAGCAGCTTAGCGGTAGCGGTAAACTACGAGCAGTACTTC.